Here is one TCR beta chain with its context. This sample includes further DNA sequences coding for the same CDR3. Per germline, CDR1 SGHRS and CDR2 YFSETQ. The CDR3 extends over 13 amino acids. V lost 1 base and J lost 4; bases outside the gene matches: 1. The PCR made use of 60 Vbeta and 13 Jbeta primers. This table comes from immunoSEQ multiplex PCR, and its TCRdb copy is limited to in-frame clones, with some not included. Of about 120,000 clones listed, more than 60% are singletons. These data are taken from a study of cytomegalovirus exposure and HLA in healthy donors. The chain has TRBV5-1 and TRBJ2-5; 7 nucleotides align to TRBD1. This clonotype originated in a man aged 35 to 55 in good health and CMV-seropositive. Sequenced material: PBMCs. The CDR3 loop reads CASSLRGRETQYF. The CDR3 bases are TGCGCCAGCAGCTTGAGGGGGCGAGAGACCCAGTACTTC.